This T cell receptor beta chain was found in a study of a mutant IDH1 vaccine in newly diagnosed glioma. Study-level background: Males made up about 60% and females about 40% of treated patients, whose mean age was roughly 40 years. Antecedent treatment encompassed radiotherapy, temozolomide, or their combination; the majority received both. Overall study results and limits: It was approximately 93% of patients that developed vaccine-induced immune responses. Pseudoprogression seemingly bore no relation to changes in top peripheral T cell clonotypes.

The table came from immunoSEQ multiplex PCR; TCRdb's copy has only in-frame clones and leaves some out. The sample holds some 15,000 clones, 75% to 90% seen once. The germline gives CDR1 SGDLS, CDR2 YYNGEE. The CDR3 has 16 amino acids. Trimming pared 4 bases from V and 0 bases from J, leaving 16 bases between. Details on this clone: Its antigen is not known.

Stated time point: baseline, week 1 (first vaccination visit). Indicated treatment: pre-vaccination baseline after standard-of-care therapy. The clonotype comes from a woman in her 40s with glioma. Some clones in this sample may be carry-over from other donors' samples. Sequencing was performed on PBMCs, taken from a glioma patient treated with radiotherapy, temozolomide or both. The chain joins TRBV9 to TRBJ1-2; D might be TRBD1 (6 bases). CDR3 coding DNA: TGTGCCAGCAGCCCGATCGAGACAGGATCTAACTATGGCTACACCTTC. Translation gives CASSPIETGSNYGYTF.